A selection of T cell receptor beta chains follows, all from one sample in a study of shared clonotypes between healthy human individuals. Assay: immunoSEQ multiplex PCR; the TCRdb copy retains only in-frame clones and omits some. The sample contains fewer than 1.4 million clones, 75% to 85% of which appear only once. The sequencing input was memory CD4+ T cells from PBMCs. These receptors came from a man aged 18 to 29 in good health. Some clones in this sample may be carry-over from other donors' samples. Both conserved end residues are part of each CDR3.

cdr3_aa: CASSQGLNSYEQYF
v_call: TRBV14

cdr3_aa: CASSLRGTGLYEQYF
v_call: TRBV18

cdr3_aa: CASSPPVKPNIQYF
v_call: TRBV11-2

cdr3_aa: CASSPRGENTIYF
v_call: TRBV18

cdr3_aa: CACSSHSSGANVLTF
v_call: TRBV7-2

cdr3_aa: CASSLDRGLAGALTDTQYF
v_call: TRBV28

cdr3_aa: CASSLGFGQETQYF
v_call: TRBV5-1

cdr3_aa: CASSPKKETQYF
v_call: TRBV18

cdr3_aa: CASSLFRGEQFF
v_call: TRBV7-3

cdr3_aa: CASSDMFRPSGIDSYEQYF
v_call: TRBV2

cdr3_aa: CAWNPTGYYGYTF
v_call: TRBV30

cdr3_aa: CASSYGQGASYEQYF
v_call: TRBV28

cdr3_aa: CASSLLPPGVGGNTIYF
v_call: TRBV7-3

cdr3_aa: CASSPGQGEYEQYF
v_call: TRBV18

cdr3_aa: CASSIAPRTGDYGYTF
v_call: TRBV19

cdr3_aa: CASSLEGRLGTEAFF
v_call: TRBV5-1

cdr3_aa: CASSLPVGGGGANVLTF
v_call: TRBV5-1

cdr3_aa: CASSLGSNYEQYF
v_call: TRBV18

cdr3_aa: CASSPRQVYSNQPQHF
v_call: TRBV7-7

cdr3_aa: CSAIPGHRQFF
v_call: TRBV20-1

cdr3_aa: CASSGQGGTGELFF
v_call: TRBV7-7

cdr3_aa: CSVGDREGYGYTF
v_call: TRBV29-1

cdr3_aa: CAWSVSVRYEQYF
v_call: TRBV30

cdr3_aa: CASSLVRQGNEKLFF
v_call: TRBV7-6

cdr3_aa: CASSPWTDTDTQYF
v_call: TRBV7-2

cdr3_aa: CASSPGVGRGQGYGYTF
v_call: TRBV4-2

cdr3_aa: CASSLWSSDEQFF
v_call: TRBV5-1

cdr3_aa: CASSLHHQETQYF
v_call: TRBV7-3

cdr3_aa: CASSQDLTSGFYEQYF
v_call: TRBV4-1

cdr3_aa: CATHRAGREKLFF
v_call: TRBV28

cdr3_aa: CASSHYHIGPTETQYF
v_call: TRBV4-1

cdr3_aa: CASSPIGTGSTEAFF
v_call: TRBV28

cdr3_aa: CASSLVGFHEQFF
v_call: TRBV5-4

cdr3_aa: CASSRLAAPDTQYF
v_call: TRBV7-3

cdr3_aa: CASGSSWGTEAFF
v_call: TRBV7-3

cdr3_aa: CASSLAGGRGYEQYF
v_call: TRBV7-2

cdr3_aa: CASSLTGLQPQHF
v_call: TRBV7-2

cdr3_aa: CASSFDPRDYGYTF
v_call: TRBV7-3

cdr3_aa: CASNVGAEEKLFF
v_call: TRBV28

cdr3_aa: CAISTGEGNEQFF
v_call: TRBV10-3

cdr3_aa: CASNSGRGGANVLTF
v_call: TRBV5-8

cdr3_aa: CASSSWPGTSDTDTQYF
v_call: TRBV18

cdr3_aa: CASSQDAGTPTNYGYTF
v_call: TRBV4-3

cdr3_aa: CASSSHPRGTQYF
v_call: TRBV27

cdr3_aa: CASRGGEGEVRETQYF
v_call: TRBV5-1

cdr3_aa: CASSEPRGAGGYTF
v_call: TRBV2

cdr3_aa: CASSSTLAGYEQYF
v_call: TRBV5-1

cdr3_aa: CASSLGLRETQYF
v_call: TRBV5-4

cdr3_aa: CASSLPGVTDTQYF
v_call: TRBV28